This T cell receptor beta chain stems from a study of blood T cell repertoires in COVID-19. Across the whole study: COVID-19 samples from acute and convalescent phases originated in the United States, Italy and Spain.

Sequencing was performed with immunoSEQ multiplex PCR; in TCRdb, only in-frame clones are kept and a portion is missing. This table holds 200,000 to 250,000 clones, 88% found once. The CDR3 loop spans 16 amino acids. V shed 5 bases and J 0 bases; nucleotides not matched to a gene: 7. The V gene's germline CDR1 is MGHRA and CDR2 YSYEKL. The sample comprised peripheral blood. This sequence originates from an older woman with acute or convalescent COVID-19. V usage is TRBV4-1 and J usage is TRBJ2-1, with TRBD2 matching 7 bases. CDR3 nucleotide sequence: TGCGCCAGCAGCACCCATCCTAGCGGCTCCTACAATGAGCAGTTCTTC. This encodes CASSTHPSGSYNEQFF.